One sample yielded the 29 T cell receptor beta chains listed below, sequenced in a study of OX40 agonist ivuxolimab in advanced cancers. To prepare the library, the immunoSEQ multiplex PCR assay was applied. Here the immuneACCESS table is served through TCRdb, limited to in-frame sequences with V and J called. Missing clones are a known gap in these copies; in checked studies unresolved V genes cover under half, and the rest lacks a known reason. The sample has some 99,000 clones on record, roughly 87% of them singletons. The top ten clones comprise about 1.5% of the sample. The source was CD4+ or CD8+ T cells sorted from blood, collected in a trial of the OX40 agonist ivuxolimab. The receptors here all came from an adult with an advanced solid tumor such as melanoma, head and neck, liver or kidney cancer.

The chain is built from TRBV6-6 and TRBJ1-2, with a weak D call TRBD1 (6 bases). Per germline, CDR1 MNHNY and CDR2 SVGAGI (reference sequence). V was clipped by 8 bases and J by 4 bases, with 20 bases between them. CDR3 length: 15 residues. CDR3 sequence: CASGFPQDSLYGYTF. The CDR3 nucleotides are TGTGCCAGCGGCTTCCCCCAGGACAGCCTCTATGGCTACACCTTC.

The CDR3 sequence: CASSFGQVYGYTF. For the CDR3, the DNA is TGTGCCAGCAGCTTTGGACAGGTCTATGGCTACACCTTC. The V and J genes are TRBV5-4 and TRBJ1-2, with 7 bases aligning to TRBD1. CDR1 SGHNT and CDR2 YYREEE come from the germline V gene (reference sequence). The CDR3 sequence is 13 residues long. V lost 2 bases and J lost 4; bases outside the gene matches: 2.

The chain couples TRBV6-1 to TRBJ1-3, with unresolved D. V was trimmed by 6 bases and J by 4 bases, leaving 16 bases between them. This CDR3 comprises 15 residues. CDR1 is MNHNS, CDR2 SASEGT, per germline. CDR3 amino acids: CASSPVGSGGNTIYF. The CDR3 DNA follows: TGTGCCAGCAGCCCAGTGGGGTCGGGAGGAAACACCATATATTTT.

The chain carries TRBV11-3 and TRBJ1-2, with 7 positions matching TRBD1. Germline CDR1 is SGHNT and CDR2 is YENEEA. Losses at the gene ends were 5 bases for V and 4 bases for J; bases not matched to a gene: 1. The CDR3 sequence is 12 residues long. The CDR3: CASSRDSYGYTF. The CDR3 bases are TGTGCCAGCAGCCGGGACAGCTATGGCTACACCTTC.

J is TRBJ2-7 and V is TRBV21-1; TRBD1, the table's D call, was not compared with the DNA. TRBV21-1 is a known pseudogene. CDR3 length: 11 amino acids. In DNA, the CDR3 is TGTGCCAGCAGCGGCAGCTACGAGCAGTACTTC. Protein: CASSGSYEQYF.

The DNA of the CDR3 is TGTGCCAGCAGAAGAGCCGGTGCCGAGGGGGACTATGGCTACACCTTC. Its translation is CASRRAGAEGDYGYTF. This chain uses TRBV27 with TRBJ1-2, with D possibly matching TRBD1 (6 bases). Germline values: CDR1 MNHEY, CDR2 SMNVEV (reference sequence). The V end lost 6 bases, the J end lost 3 bases, and 20 bases lay between the germline ends. This CDR3 is 16 amino acids long.

The rearrangement joins TRBV2 to TRBJ2-2, with D perhaps matching TRBD2 (6 bases). Between the trimmed V and J ends, which lost 8 bases and 2 bases, there was a span of 12 bases. This CDR3 has 14 residues. Germline V lookup: CDR1 SNHLY, CDR2 FYNNEI. The CDR3 region is CASRRDGNTGELFF. The CDR3 DNA is TGTGCCAGCCGGCGGGACGGAAACACCGGGGAGCTGTTTTTT.

V and J are TRBV14 and TRBJ2-7; 7 bases align to TRBD1. Looked up from germline, CDR1 is SGHDN and CDR2 is FVKESK. This CDR3 contains 13 residues. With V trimmed by 7 bases and J by 6 bases, 9 bases remained unmatched. The CDR3 region has the DNA TGTGCCAGCAATAGGGACAGCCCCTCCGAGCAGTACTTC. It encodes CASNRDSPSEQYF.

The V and J genes are TRBV5-1 and TRBJ2-7; 14 bases map to TRBD2. V dropped 4 bases and J dropped 4; count of bases not matched to a gene: 1. The CDR3 is 14 residues long. Looked up from germline, CDR1 is SGHRS and CDR2 is YFSETQ. CDR3 nucleotide sequence: TGCGCCAGCAGCGGGACTAGCGGGAGTTACGAGCAGTACTTC. The encoded protein is CASSGTSGSYEQYF. Based on the CDR3 plus reference TRBV5-1 and TRBJ2-7, the full variable domain is KAGVTQTPRYLIKTRGQQVTLSCSPISGHRSVSWYQQTPGQGLQFLFEYFSETQRNKGNFPGRFSGRQFSNSRSEMNVSTLELGDSALYLCASSGTSGSYEQYFGPGTRLTVT.

The CDR3 nucleotides are TGCGCCAGCAGCCAAGATATCGGGGGATTGGAAAACACCATATATTTT. This codes for CASSQDIGGLENTIYF. The chain is built from TRBV4-3 and TRBJ1-3, with a weak D call TRBD1 (5 bases). Looked up from germline, CDR1 is LGHNA and CDR2 is YSLEER. Trimming pared 0 bases from V and 6 bases from J, leaving 15 bases between. The CDR3 spans 16 residues.

This chain joins TRBV11-2 and TRBJ1-2; perhaps TRBD1 as D (5 bases). The germline CDR1 and CDR2 sequences are SGHAT and FQNNGV. The CDR3 loop spans 17 amino acids. V dropped 5 bases and J dropped 4 bases, with 23 bases sitting between them. CDR3 coding DNA: TGTGCCAGCAGCCTCACTAGGACCCTCGACGGGGCCTATGGCTACACCTTC. It codes for CASSLTRTLDGAYGYTF.

The chain joins TRBV7-8 to TRBJ2-1; 13 nucleotides line up with TRBD2. The CDR3 has 18 residues. After removal of 8 bases from V and 4 bases from J, the junction contained 14 bases not matched to a gene. Germline CDR1 and CDR2: SGHVS and FQNEAQ. For the CDR3, the DNA is TGTGCCAGCCGGAGGACCCGACCGGGACTAGCGGGGTACAATGAGCAGTTCTTC. Translating it yields CASRRTRPGLAGYNEQFF.

The chain couples TRBV6-1 to TRBJ2-7; D not resolved. This CDR3 spans 12 amino acids. V lost 9 bases and J lost 9, with 18 bases in between. Germline CDR1 is MNHNS and CDR2 is SASEGT. CDR3 DNA sequence: TGTGCCAGGACAAGGGCCCTCGTGGGGCAGTACTTC. It is translated as CARTRALVGQYF.

The chain employs TRBV11-1 and TRBJ2-7; 7 nucleotides line up with TRBD2. The germline gives CDR1 SGHAT, CDR2 FQDESV (reference sequence). Unmatched junction bases numbered 2, after V lost 2 bases and J lost 1 base. CDR3 size: 14 residues. This CDR3 reads CASSLSSGSYEQYF. CDR3 bases: TGTGCCAGCAGCTTATCTAGCGGATCCTACGAGCAGTACTTC.

This chain joins TRBV27 and TRBJ2-5, with 9 positions matching TRBD1. This CDR3 has 15 amino acids. The trim removed 6 bases at V and 4 bases at J, leaving 9 bases unmatched. Per germline, CDR1 MNHEY and CDR2 SMNVEV (reference sequence). The CDR3 reads CASSRTWGQGETQYF. In DNA form, the CDR3 reads TGTGCCAGCAGCCGTACATGGGGACAGGGAGAGACCCAGTACTTC.

This sequence joins TRBV18 and TRBJ2-5; 8 bases line up with TRBD2. The CDR3 loop spans 16 amino acids. Trimming at V came to 8 bases and at J to 2 bases, leaving 13 bases not matched to a gene. CDR1 and CDR2 from the germline V gene are KGHSH and LQKENI. Written as DNA, the CDR3 is TGTGCCAGCACGATAACGGGGGGGAAGAATCAAGAGACCCAGTACTTC. This encodes CASTITGGKNQETQYF. Filled out from reference TRBV18 and TRBJ2-5, the complete variable domain reads NAGVMQNPRHLVRRRGQEARLRCSPMKGHSHVYWYRQLPEEGLKFMVYLQKENIIDESGMPKERFSAEFPKEGPSILRIQQVVRGDSAAYFCASTITGGKNQETQYFGPGTRLLVL.

This chain links TRBV29-1 with TRBJ1-4, with D maybe TRBD1 (6 bases). Trimming removed 3 bases from V and 8 bases from J, with 13 bases in between. Germline V gene data show CDR1 as SQVTM and CDR2 as ANQGSEA. This CDR3 has 13 residues. The CDR3: CSVDRGVNEKLFF. CDR3 nucleotide sequence: TGCAGCGTTGATAGGGGGGTAAACGAAAAACTGTTTTTT.

The chain employs TRBV6-1 and TRBJ2-1, with 7 positions matching TRBD2. This CDR3 contains 17 residues. The trim removed 3 bases at V and 5 bases at J, leaving 13 bases unmatched. Germline CDR1 MNHNS, CDR2 SASEGT. CDR3 in amino acids: CASSDIGREGPHNEQFF. Written as DNA, the CDR3 is TGTGCCAGCAGTGATATTGGGAGGGAGGGGCCCCACAATGAGCAGTTCTTC.

This clone was seen a handful of times. CDR3 sequence: CAWSPSPLGEQFF. CDR3 coding DNA: TGTGCCTGGAGCCCCTCCCCCCTAGGAGAGCAGTTCTTC. The rearrangement links TRBV30 to TRBJ2-1; D not certain. V shed 3 bases and J shed 10 bases, with 16 bases lying between them. This CDR3 is built from 13 residues. Germline CDR1 and CDR2: GTSNPN and SVGIG (reference sequence).

V and J are TRBV9 and TRBJ2-2; unclear D gene. CDR3 size: 12 residues. Trimming removed 2 bases at V and 7 bases at J, with 6 bases between. Per the germline V gene, CDR1 is SGDLS and CDR2 is YYNGEE. The chain's CDR3 is CASSVFSGELFF. CDR3 DNA: TGTGCCAGCAGCGTTTTTAGCGGGGAGCTGTTTTTT.

The chain joins TRBV19 to TRBJ2-2; 9 bases align to TRBD1. Trimming took 6 bases from V and 6 from J; bases not matched to a gene: 8. The CDR3 loop spans 15 amino acids. Per germline, CDR1 LNHDA and CDR2 SQIVND (reference sequence). As DNA, the CDR3 is TGTGCCAGTAGCCTACAGGGGGCCCTGTCCGGGGAGCTGTTTTTT. Residues: CASSLQGALSGELFF.

A word on this clone: The same CDR3 arises from other DNA sequences in this sample as well. J is TRBJ2-3 and V is TRBV4-3; no definite D call. CDR1 and CDR2 (germline): LGHNA, YSLEER. The CDR3 runs to 12 residues. Trimming shortened V by 3 bases and J by 6 bases, and 7 bases separated the two germline ends. The CDR3 spells CASSQGRDTQYF. CDR3 DNA: TGCGCCAGCAGCCAGGGCAGGGATACGCAGTATTTT.

V gene TRBV12-5 combines with J gene TRBJ2-3; D may match TRBD1 or TRBD2 (5 bases each). This CDR3 comprises 19 residues. CDR1 LGHNT and CDR2 FRNRAP come from the germline V gene. V lost 7 bases, J lost 0 bases, and 26 bases lay in between. The CDR3 region has the DNA TGTGCTAGTGCTAAGGGCCCCAGGGACGTTCTAACTAGCACAGATACGCAGTATTTT. Amino acid sequence: CASAKGPRDVLTSTDTQYF.

This chain uses TRBV5-6 with TRBJ2-5, with no clear D. This CDR3 contains 11 residues. V lost 0 bases and J 6 bases, leaving 3 bases between the germline ends. CDR1 and CDR2 (germline): SGHDT, YYEEEE. CDR3 DNA: TGTGCCAGCAGCTTGGAAAAGACCCAGTACTTC. Its translation: CASSLEKTQYF.

V gene TRBV28 combines with J gene TRBJ1-4, with D tentatively TRBD1 (5 bases). Germline CDR1 reads MDHEN; CDR2 reads SYDVKM. The CDR3 has 14 amino acids. V lost 7 bases and J 6 bases, leaving 15 bases between the germline ends. Here the CDR3 reads CASTPGGEDEKLFF. For the CDR3, the DNA is TGTGCCAGCACCCCGGGGGGGGAAGATGAAAAACTGTTTTTT.

CDR3 nucleotides: TGTGCCAGCAGTCTAGCGGGACCTACCTACGAGCAGTACTTC. It encodes CASSLAGPTYEQYF. The rearrangement joins TRBV6-4 to TRBJ2-7; 9 nucleotides align to TRBD2. V dropped 5 bases and J dropped 2; count of bases not matched to a gene: 4. Germline V gene lookup returns CDR1 MRHNA and CDR2 SNTAGT. The CDR3 is 14 residues long.

This chain connects TRBV30 to TRBJ2-3; 8 nucleotides agree with TRBD1. Germline lookup yields CDR1 GTSNPN and CDR2 SVGIG (reference sequence). The trim removed 3 bases at V and 4 bases at J, leaving 9 bases unmatched. The CDR3 extends over 15 amino acids. CDR3 in amino acids: CAWRRARGRSDTQYF. The CDR3 DNA sequence: TGTGCCTGGAGACGCGCCAGGGGGCGCTCAGATACGCAGTATTTT. The full variable domain, its missing parts supplied by reference TRBV30 and TRBJ2-3, is SQTIHQWPATLVQPVGSPLSLECTVEGTSNPNLYWYRQAAGRGLQLLFYSVGIGQISSEVPQNLSASRPQDRQFILSSKKLLLSDSGFYLCAWRRARGRSDTQYFGPGTRLTVL.

The chain uses TRBV5-1 and TRBJ2-3; D gene unclear. The V gene lost 1 base and the J gene lost 0 bases, with 9 bases spanning the gap. Germline CDR1 SGHRS, CDR2 YFSETQ. There are 15 residues in the CDR3. The CDR3, as DNA: TGCGCCAGCAGCTTGAATACCTATAGCACAGATACGCAGTATTTT. This codes for CASSLNTYSTDTQYF.

With respect to this clone: A junction end diverges from the germline sequence, so it may reflect a read error. V gene TRBV7-7 combines with J gene TRBJ1-2, with 7 bases lining up with TRBD1. The CDR3 length is 17 residues. Germline lookup yields CDR1 SSHAT and CDR2 FNYEAQ (reference sequence). CDR3 in amino acids: CASSPSSPGQDYYGYTF. The CDR3 DNA is TGTGCTAGCAGCCCAAGCTCGCCAGGACAGGATTACTATGGCTACACCTTC. Variable domain in full (rest from reference TRBV7-7 and TRBJ1-2): GAGVSQSPRYKVTKRGQDVTLRCDPISSHATLYWYQQALGQGPEFLTYFNYEAQPDKSGLPSDRFSAERPEGSISTLTIQRTEQRDSAMYRCASSPSSPGQDYYGYTFGSGTRLTVV.